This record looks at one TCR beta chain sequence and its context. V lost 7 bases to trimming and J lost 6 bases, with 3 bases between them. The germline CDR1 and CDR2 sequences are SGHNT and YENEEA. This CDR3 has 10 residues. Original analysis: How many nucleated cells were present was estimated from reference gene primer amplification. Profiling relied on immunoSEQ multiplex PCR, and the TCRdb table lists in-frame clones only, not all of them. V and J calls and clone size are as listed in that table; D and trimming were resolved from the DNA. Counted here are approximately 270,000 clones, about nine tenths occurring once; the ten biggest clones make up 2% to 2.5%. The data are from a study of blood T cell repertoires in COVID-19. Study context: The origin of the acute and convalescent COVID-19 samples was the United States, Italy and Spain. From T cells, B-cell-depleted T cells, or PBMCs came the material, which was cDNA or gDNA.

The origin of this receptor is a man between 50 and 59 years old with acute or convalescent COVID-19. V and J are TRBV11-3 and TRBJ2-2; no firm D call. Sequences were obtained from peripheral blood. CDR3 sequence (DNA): TGTGCCAGCATCGCCGGGGAGCTGTTTTTT. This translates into CASIAGELFF.